This entry concerns a single T cell receptor beta chain. Its cognate antigen is unknown. This record belongs to a study of T-cell reconstitution after alpha-beta-depleted transplantation in children. Study-wide results and limits: There were some patients whose high TCRbeta diversity at day 60 came from surviving recipient T cells and thymic progenitors. One year after transplant, T-cell counts and diversity came mostly from newly produced T cells. Alpha-beta T cells about two months after transplant reportedly derived from several hundred expanded graft clones.

Unique molecular identifiers were incorporated into the prepared TCRbeta library. TCRdb reprocessed the PCR reads via MiXCR and lists one record per CDR3 protein. The table includes a few hundred thousand distinct CDR3 sequences, 43% detected once. Between the trimmed V and J ends, which lost 2 bases and 1 base, there was a span of 10 bases. The CDR3 totals 15 residues. The germline V gene has CDR1 SEHNR and CDR2 FQNEAQ (reference sequence). The source was PBMCs, collected before TCRalphabeta/CD19-depleted stem cell transplant. The TCR originated in a girl aged 2-10 years with aplastic anemia, due to receive a stem cell transplant. This chain joins TRBV7-9 and TRBJ2-3, with D possibly TRBD2 on 5 matching bases. The CDR3 DNA follows: TGTGCCAGCAGCTTAACGGGGATCGGCACAGATACGCAGTATTTT. Amino acid sequence: CASSLTGIGTDTQYF. The full variable domain, rest sourced from reference TRBV7-9 and TRBJ2-3, is DTGVSQNPRHKITKRGQNVTFRCDPISEHNRLYWYRQTLGQGPEFLTYFQNEAQLEKSRLLSDRFSAERPKGSFSTLEIQRTEQGDSAMYLCASSLTGIGTDTQYFGPGTRLTVL.